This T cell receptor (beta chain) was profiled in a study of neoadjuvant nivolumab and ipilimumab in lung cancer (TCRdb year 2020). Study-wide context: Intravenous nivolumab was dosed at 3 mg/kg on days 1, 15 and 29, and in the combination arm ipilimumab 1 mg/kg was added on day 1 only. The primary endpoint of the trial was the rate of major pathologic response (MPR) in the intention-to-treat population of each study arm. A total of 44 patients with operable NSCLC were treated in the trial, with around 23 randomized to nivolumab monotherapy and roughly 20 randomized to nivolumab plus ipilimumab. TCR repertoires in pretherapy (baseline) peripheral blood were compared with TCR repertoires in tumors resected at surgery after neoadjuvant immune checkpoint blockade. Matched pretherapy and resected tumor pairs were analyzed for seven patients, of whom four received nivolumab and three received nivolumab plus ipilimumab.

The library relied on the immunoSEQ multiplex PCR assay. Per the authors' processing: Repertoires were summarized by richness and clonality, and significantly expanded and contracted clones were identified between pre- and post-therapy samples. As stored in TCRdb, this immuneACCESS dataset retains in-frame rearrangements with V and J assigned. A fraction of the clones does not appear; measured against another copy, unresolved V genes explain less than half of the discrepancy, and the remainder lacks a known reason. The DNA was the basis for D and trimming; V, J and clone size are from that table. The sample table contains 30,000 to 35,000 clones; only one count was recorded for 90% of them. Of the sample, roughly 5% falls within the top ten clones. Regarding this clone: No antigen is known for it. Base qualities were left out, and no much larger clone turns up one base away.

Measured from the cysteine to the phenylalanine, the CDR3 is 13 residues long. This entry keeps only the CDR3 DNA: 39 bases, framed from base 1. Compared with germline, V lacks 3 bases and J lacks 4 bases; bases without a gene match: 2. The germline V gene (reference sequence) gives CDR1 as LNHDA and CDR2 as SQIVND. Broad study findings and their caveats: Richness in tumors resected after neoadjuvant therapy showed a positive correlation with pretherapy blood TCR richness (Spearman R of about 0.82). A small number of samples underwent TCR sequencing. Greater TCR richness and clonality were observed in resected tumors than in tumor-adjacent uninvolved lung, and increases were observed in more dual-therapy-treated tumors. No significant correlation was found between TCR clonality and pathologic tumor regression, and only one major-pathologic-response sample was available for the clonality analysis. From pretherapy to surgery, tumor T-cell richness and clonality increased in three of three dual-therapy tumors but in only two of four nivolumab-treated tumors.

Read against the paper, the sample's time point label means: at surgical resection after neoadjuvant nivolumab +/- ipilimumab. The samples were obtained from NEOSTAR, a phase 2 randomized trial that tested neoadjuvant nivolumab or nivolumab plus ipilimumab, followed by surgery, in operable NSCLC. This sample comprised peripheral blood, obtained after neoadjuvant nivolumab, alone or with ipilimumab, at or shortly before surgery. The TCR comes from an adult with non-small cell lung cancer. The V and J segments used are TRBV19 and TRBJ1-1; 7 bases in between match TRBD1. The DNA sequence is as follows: TGTGCCAGTAGTATTCAGGGGGGCACTGAAGCTTTCTTT. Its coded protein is CASSIQGGTEAFF.